The entry below gives a single T cell receptor beta chain sequence along with its context. The record originates from a study of shared clonotypes between healthy human individuals. Study in general: There were three CD4 naive, three CD4 memory, two CD8 naive and one CD8 memory plates per donor.

CDR3 length: 15 amino acids. V gave up 4 bases and J gave up 5 bases; unmatched junction bases: 6. Germline CDR1 and CDR2: SGHRS and YFSETQ. Method: immunoSEQ multiplex PCR; TCRdb's copy keeps in-frame clones and lacks some. The sample contains 2 million to 2.5 million clones, under 97% of which appear only once. The chain links TRBV5-1 to TRBJ2-1; 10 nucleotides align to TRBD1. The receptor's source is a man between 18 and 35 years old in good health. The source material was naive CD4+ T cells sorted from blood. Noted subset: CD45RA+ positively selected. CDR3 nucleotide sequence: TGCGCCAGCAGCCTGACAGGGGGCAGGAACAATGAGCAGTTCTTC. Translation gives CASSLTGGRNNEQFF.